This TCR beta chain was obtained from a study of cytomegalovirus exposure and HLA in healthy donors. Comments on this clone: Its antigen is as yet unknown.

The PCR had 60 Vbeta and 13 Jbeta primers. Sequencing used immunoSEQ multiplex PCR; TCRdb keeps in-frame clones, though not all of them. Here the sample spans about 91,000 clones, about 70% being singletons. CDR3 size: 14 residues. Germline assignment: CDR1 MNHEY and CDR2 SVGAGI. Trimming stripped 6 bases from V and 4 bases from J, with 10 bases between. Regarding the study as a whole: According to a later analysis, most TCR beta chains associated with CMV appeared HLA-restricted.

V usage is TRBV6-5 and J usage is TRBJ1-6; no clear D. The sequence was collected from a female donor in good health and CMV-seronegative. The sequenced sample was PBMCs. The CDR3 spells CASRRSGYNSPLHF. In DNA, the CDR3 is TGTGCCAGCAGGAGGTCGGGTTATAATTCACCCCTCCACTTT.